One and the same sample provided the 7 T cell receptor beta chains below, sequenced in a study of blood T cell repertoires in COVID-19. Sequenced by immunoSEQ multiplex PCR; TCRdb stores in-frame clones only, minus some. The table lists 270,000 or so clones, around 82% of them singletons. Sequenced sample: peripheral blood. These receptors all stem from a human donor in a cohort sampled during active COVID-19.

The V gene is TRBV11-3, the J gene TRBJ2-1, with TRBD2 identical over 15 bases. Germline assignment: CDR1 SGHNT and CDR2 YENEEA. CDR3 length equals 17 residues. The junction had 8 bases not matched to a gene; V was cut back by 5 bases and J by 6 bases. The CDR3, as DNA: TGTGCCAGCAGCCCCGGGAGGACTAGCGGGAGGGGCAATGAGCAGTTCTTC. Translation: CASSPGRTSGRGNEQFF.

The CDR3 sequence is CASSTMDRANEKLFF. For the CDR3, the DNA is TGTGCCAGCAGTACCATGGACAGGGCAAATGAAAAACTGTTTTTT. The V gene is TRBV2, the J gene TRBJ1-4, with 8 positions matching TRBD1. This CDR3 contains 15 residues. Germline CDR1 and CDR2: SNHLY and FYNNEI. Trimming removed 5 bases from V and 5 bases from J; junction bases left unmatched: 7.

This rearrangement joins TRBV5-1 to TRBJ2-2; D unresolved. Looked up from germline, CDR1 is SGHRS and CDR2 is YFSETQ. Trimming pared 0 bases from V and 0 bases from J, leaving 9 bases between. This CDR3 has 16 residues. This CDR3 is CASSLGPVANTGELFF. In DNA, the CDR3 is TGCGCCAGCAGCTTGGGCCCAGTCGCGAACACCGGGGAGCTGTTTTTT.

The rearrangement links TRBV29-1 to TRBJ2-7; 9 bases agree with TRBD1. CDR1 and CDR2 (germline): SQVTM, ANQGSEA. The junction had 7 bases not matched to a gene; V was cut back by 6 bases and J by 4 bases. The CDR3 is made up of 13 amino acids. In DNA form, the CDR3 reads TGCAGCGTCACGAGCGGACAGGGGTACGAGCAGTACTTC. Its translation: CSVTSGQGYEQYF.

The CDR3 DNA follows: TGTGCCAGCAGCCCGGGACAGGCTGGGGCCAACGTCCTGACTTTC. Translating it yields CASSPGQAGANVLTF. This chain links TRBV2 with TRBJ2-6, with 8 bases identical to TRBD1. The junction had 3 bases not matched to a gene; V was cut back by 6 bases and J by 2 bases. The CDR3 is 15 residues long. The germline gives CDR1 SNHLY, CDR2 FYNNEI.

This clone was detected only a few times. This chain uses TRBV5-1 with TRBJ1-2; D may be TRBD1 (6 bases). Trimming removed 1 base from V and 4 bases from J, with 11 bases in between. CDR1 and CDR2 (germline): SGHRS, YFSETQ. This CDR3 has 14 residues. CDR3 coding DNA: TGCGCCAGCAGCTTGCGTCAGACAGGCTATGGCTACACCTTC. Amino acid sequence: CASSLRQTGYGYTF.

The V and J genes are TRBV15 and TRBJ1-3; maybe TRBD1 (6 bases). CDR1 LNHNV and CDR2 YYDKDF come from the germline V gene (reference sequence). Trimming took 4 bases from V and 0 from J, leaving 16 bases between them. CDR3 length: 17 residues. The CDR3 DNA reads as TGTGCCACCAGCAAAAGGGGGATGGCGACCTCTGGAAACACCATATATTTT. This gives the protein CATSKRGMATSGNTIYF. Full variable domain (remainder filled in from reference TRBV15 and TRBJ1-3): DAMVIQNPRYQVTQFGKPVTLSCSQTLNHNVMYWYQQKSSQAPKLLFHYYDKDFNNEADTPDNFQSRRPNTSFCFLDIRSPGLGDTAMYLCATSKRGMATSGNTIYFGEGSWLTVV.